These 14 T cell receptor beta chains share one sample of origin, sequenced in a study of T cell responses to AZD1222 COVID-19 vaccine. Assay used: immunoSEQ multiplex PCR; TCRdb lists only in-frame clones, some missing. The sample lists about 110,000 clones; around 90% were seen once. The material was peripheral blood, obtained on day 0 of AZD1222 vaccination. These receptors originate from an adult in good health.

The gene calls are TRBV12-2 and TRBJ1-5. TRBV12-2 is annotated as a pseudogene. The CDR3 contains 15 residues. The CDR3 DNA reads TGTGCAAGTCGCTCATCGGAGGGGGGTGATCAGCCCCAGCATTTT. Its translation: CASRSSEGGDQPQHF.

V gene TRBV4-1 combines with J gene TRBJ1-3; the D gene is possibly TRBD1 (5 bases). The length of the CDR3 is 12 residues. Per germline, CDR1 MGHRA and CDR2 YSYEKL. With 3 bases removed from V and 8 bases from J, the gap between germline ends came to 8 bases. The CDR3 DNA is TGCGCCAGCAGCCATGCACAGGACACCATATATTTT. Encoded protein: CASSHAQDTIYF.

The V and J genes are TRBV19 and TRBJ2-3; 7 nucleotides agree with TRBD2. V lost 3 bases, J lost 1 base, and 7 bases stayed unmatched. Germline CDR1 is LNHDA and CDR2 is SQIVND (reference sequence). The CDR3 spans 16 residues. CDR3 protein: CASSILKRGGTDTQYF. DNA for the CDR3: TGTGCCAGTAGTATTCTAAAGCGGGGAGGCACAGATACGCAGTATTTT.

The chain has TRBV30 and TRBJ1-5; D gene ambiguous. Trimming took 0 bases from V and 5 from J, leaving 8 bases between them. The CDR3 sequence is 13 residues long. Per germline, CDR1 GTSNPN and CDR2 SVGIG (reference sequence). CDR3 nucleotide sequence: TGTGCCTGGAGTGTAACAGTCTATCAGCCCCAGCATTTT. This gives the protein CAWSVTVYQPQHF.

A note on this clone: At one end the junction does not follow the germline gene, possibly because of a read error. The same CDR3 is also encoded by other DNA sequences in this sample. CDR3 loop: CASSFLQGGNPEAFF. The CDR3 coding sequence is TGTGCCAGCAGCTTTTTACAGGGGGGGAACCCTGAAGCTTTCTTT. V and J are TRBV5-1 and TRBJ1-1, with TRBD1 identical over 8 bases. Germline loops: CDR1 SGHRS, CDR2 YFSETQ. The CDR3 contains 15 residues.

This chain joins TRBV4-2 and TRBJ1-2; 7 bases are a match to TRBD1. This CDR3 is built from 18 residues. Per the germline V gene, CDR1 is LGHNA and CDR2 is YNFKEQ. V lost 4 bases, J lost 2 bases, and 16 bases stayed unmatched. DNA for the CDR3: TGTGCCAGCAGCCGAGAGGTGGGGGACAGACGACCGAACTATGGCTACACCTTC. It specifies CASSREVGDRRPNYGYTF.

The CDR3 sequence: CASSQERSSWVQFF. The DNA for the CDR3 is TGTGCCAGCAGCCAAGAACGAAGCTCGTGGGTGCAGTTCTTC. The rearrangement uses TRBV3-1 (or the pseudogene TRBV3-2) and TRBJ2-1; no clear D. V was cut by 0 bases and J by 12 bases, with 15 bases left in between. Germline V lookup: CDR1 LGHDT, CDR2 YNNKEL (reference sequence). The CDR3 contains 14 residues.

The V gene is TRBV10-3, the J gene TRBJ2-2; D not certain. Germline values: CDR1 ENHRY, CDR2 SYGVKD. Between the trimmed V and J ends, which lost 0 bases and 2 bases, there was a span of 7 bases. CDR3 size: 15 residues. CDR3 sequence (DNA): TGTGCCATCAGTGAGTCTCGGCAAAACACCGGGGAGCTGTTTTTT. This encodes CAISESRQNTGELFF.

This sequence joins TRBV25-1 and TRBJ1-2; the D is unclear. The germline CDR1 and CDR2 sequences are MGHDK and SYGVNS. Trimming left V 1 base short and J 7 bases short, with 13 bases between. The CDR3 covers 14 residues. The CDR3 region has the DNA TGTGCCAGCAGTGAATCGGGGAGGGTGGTTGGCTACACCTTC. Residues: CASSESGRVVGYTF.

The chain is built from TRBV6-4 and TRBJ1-1, with D unresolved. The germline gives CDR1 MRHNA, CDR2 SNTAGT. CDR3 size: 13 residues. V dropped 3 bases and J dropped 11 bases, with 16 bases sitting between them. For the CDR3, the DNA is TGTGCCAGCAGTGAGGAAGCCGGGGTGGTTGCTTTCTTT. As protein: CASSEEAGVVAFF.

The V gene is TRBV12-3 or TRBV12-4, the J gene TRBJ1-2; D is unclear. V gave up 8 bases and J gave up 4 bases, with 11 bases separating them. CDR3 length: 12 amino acids. The CDR3 loop is CASAPAPYGYTF. The CDR3 nucleotides read TGTGCCAGCGCTCCGGCCCCCTATGGCTACACCTTC.

V and J are TRBV3-1 (or the pseudogene TRBV3-2) and TRBJ2-1; perhaps D is TRBD1 or TRBD2 (5 bases each). Deletions cut 2 bases from V and 3 bases from J, with 14 bases between. Germline values: CDR1 LGHDT, CDR2 YNNKEL (reference sequence). The CDR3 runs to 16 residues. The CDR3 loop reads CASSQNRGRFYNEQFF. The CDR3 DNA follows: TGTGCCAGCAGCCAAAACCGGGGCCGATTCTACAATGAGCAGTTCTTC.

The chain employs TRBV19 and TRBJ1-5; D uncertain. CDR1 and CDR2 from the germline V gene are LNHDA and SQIVND (reference sequence). The V gene lost 10 bases and the J gene lost 2 bases, with 9 bases spanning the gap. CDR3 length: 12 residues. The CDR3: CATSPRNQPQHF. For the CDR3, the DNA is TGTGCCACCAGTCCCCGCAATCAGCCCCAGCATTTT. The full variable domain, in which reference TRBV19 and TRBJ1-5 provide the parts outside the CDR3, is DGGITQSPKYLFRKEGQNVTLSCEQNLNHDAMYWYRQDPGQGLRLIYYSQIVNDFQKGDIAEGYSVSREKKESFPLTVTSAQKNPTAFYLCATSPRNQPQHFGDGTRLSIL.

J is TRBJ1-2 and V is TRBV19; a possible D gene is TRBD1 (6 bases). The CDR3 runs 16 residues. The germline CDR1 and CDR2 sequences are LNHDA and SQIVND (reference sequence). Trimming removed 5 bases at V and 4 bases at J, with 20 bases between. This CDR3 is CASSAAGRQGPYGYTF. CDR3 bases: TGTGCCAGTAGTGCAGCGGGGAGGCAGGGGCCCTATGGCTACACCTTC.